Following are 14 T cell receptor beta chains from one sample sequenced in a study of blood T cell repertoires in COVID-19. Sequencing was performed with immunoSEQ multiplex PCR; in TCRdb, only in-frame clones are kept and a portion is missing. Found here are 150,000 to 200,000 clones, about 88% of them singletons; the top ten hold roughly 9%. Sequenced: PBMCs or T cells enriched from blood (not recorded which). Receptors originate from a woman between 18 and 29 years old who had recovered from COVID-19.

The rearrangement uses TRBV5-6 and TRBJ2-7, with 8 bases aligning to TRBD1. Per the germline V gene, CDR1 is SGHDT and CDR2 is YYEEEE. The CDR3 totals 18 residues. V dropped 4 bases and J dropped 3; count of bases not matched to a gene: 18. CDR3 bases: TGTGCCAGCAGCAAAGCAGGGGGCTACCAGAGCGCCTTCTACGAGCAGTACTTC. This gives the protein CASSKAGGYQSAFYEQYF.

CDR3 coding DNA: TGTGCCAGCAGCCCTAGCGGGAGGCGCGAGCAGTACTTC. Its translation: CASSPSGRREQYF. The chain links TRBV12-3 or TRBV12-4 to TRBJ2-7; 11 bases line up with TRBD2. V gave up 6 bases and J gave up 6 bases; unmatched junction bases: 4. This CDR3 has 13 amino acids.

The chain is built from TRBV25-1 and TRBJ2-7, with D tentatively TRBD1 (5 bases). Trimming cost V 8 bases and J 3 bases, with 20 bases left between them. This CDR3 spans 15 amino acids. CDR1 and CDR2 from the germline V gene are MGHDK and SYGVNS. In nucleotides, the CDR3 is TGTGCCAGCGCCCAGCAGGGTTTTGGGGACTACGAGCAGTACTTC. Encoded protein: CASAQQGFGDYEQYF.

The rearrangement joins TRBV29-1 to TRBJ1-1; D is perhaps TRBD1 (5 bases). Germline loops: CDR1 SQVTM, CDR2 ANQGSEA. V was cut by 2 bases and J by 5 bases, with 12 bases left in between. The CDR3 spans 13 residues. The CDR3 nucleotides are TGCAGCGTTGAAAGTCCGGGGGAAACTGAAGCTTTCTTT. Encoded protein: CSVESPGETEAFF.

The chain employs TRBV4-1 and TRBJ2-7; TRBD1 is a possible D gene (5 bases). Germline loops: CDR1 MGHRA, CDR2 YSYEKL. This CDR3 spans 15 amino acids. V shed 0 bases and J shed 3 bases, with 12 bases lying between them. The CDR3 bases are TGCGCCAGCAGCCAAGAAGAAAACAGGATCTACGAGCAGTACTTC. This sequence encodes CASSQEENRIYEQYF.

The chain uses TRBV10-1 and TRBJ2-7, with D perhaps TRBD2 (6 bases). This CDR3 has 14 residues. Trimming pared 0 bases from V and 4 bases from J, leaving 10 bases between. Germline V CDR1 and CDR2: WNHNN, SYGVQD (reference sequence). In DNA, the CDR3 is TGCGCCAGCAGTGAGTCGGACGGGGGATACGAGCAGTACTTC. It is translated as CASSESDGGYEQYF.

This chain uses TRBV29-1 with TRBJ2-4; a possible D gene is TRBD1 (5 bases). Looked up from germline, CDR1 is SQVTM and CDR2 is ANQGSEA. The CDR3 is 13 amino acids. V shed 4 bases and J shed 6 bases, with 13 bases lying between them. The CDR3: CSVGRREGNIQYF. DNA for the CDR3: TGCAGCGTTGGGCGCAGGGAAGGAAACATTCAGTACTTC. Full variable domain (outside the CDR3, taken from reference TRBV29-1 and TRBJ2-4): SAVISQKPSRDICQRGTSLTIQCQVDSQVTMMFWYRQQPGQSLTLIATANQGSEATYESGFVIDKFPISRPNLTFSTLTVSNMSPEDSSIYLCSVGRREGNIQYFGAGTRLSVL.

CDR3 sequence (DNA): TGCAGCGTTGGTCGAGACTTGGGTGTCCGCTCCTACAATGAGCAGTTCTTC. It encodes CSVGRDLGVRSYNEQFF. This sequence joins TRBV29-1 and TRBJ2-1; no clear D gene. V gave up 4 bases and J gave up 0 bases, with 19 bases separating them. The CDR3 consists of 17 residues. Germline CDR1 SQVTM, CDR2 ANQGSEA.

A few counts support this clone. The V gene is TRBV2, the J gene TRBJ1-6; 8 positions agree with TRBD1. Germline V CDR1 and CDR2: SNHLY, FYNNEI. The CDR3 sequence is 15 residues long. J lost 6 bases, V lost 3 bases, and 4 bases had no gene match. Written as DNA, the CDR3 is TGTGCCAGCAGTGACATAGGACAGGGTAATTCACCCCTCCACTTT. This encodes CASSDIGQGNSPLHF. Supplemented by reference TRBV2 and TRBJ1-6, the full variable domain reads EPEVTQTPSHQVTQMGQEVILRCVPISNHLYFYWYRQILGQKVEFLVSFYNNEISEKSEIFDDQFSVERPDGSNFTLKIRSTKLEDSAMYFCASSDIGQGNSPLHFGNGTRLTVT.

The CDR3 DNA reads TGTGCCAGCAGCTTAGACGGAGCCAGCAATCAGCCCCAGCATTTT. It is translated as CASSLDGASNQPQHF. The rearrangement uses TRBV7-2 and TRBJ1-5; D unresolved. Germline V gives CDR1 SGHTA, CDR2 FQGNSA. This CDR3 has 15 residues. Trimming took 1 base from V and 1 from J, leaving 8 bases between them.

CDR3 loop: CASRTGLAGGAGELFF. CDR3 nucleotides: TGTGCCAGCCGGACCGGACTAGCGGGAGGGGCCGGGGAGCTGTTTTTT. The chain couples TRBV19 to TRBJ2-2; 15 bases agree with TRBD2. V shed 9 bases and J 6 bases; nucleotides not matched to a gene: 8. Germline values: CDR1 LNHDA, CDR2 SQIVND (reference sequence). The CDR3 has 16 amino acids.

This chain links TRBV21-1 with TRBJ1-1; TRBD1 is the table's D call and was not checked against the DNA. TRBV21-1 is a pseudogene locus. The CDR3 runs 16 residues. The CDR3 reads CASSKSVTGRHTEAFF. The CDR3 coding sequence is TGTGCCAGCAGCAAAAGCGTGACAGGTCGGCACACTGAAGCTTTCTTT.

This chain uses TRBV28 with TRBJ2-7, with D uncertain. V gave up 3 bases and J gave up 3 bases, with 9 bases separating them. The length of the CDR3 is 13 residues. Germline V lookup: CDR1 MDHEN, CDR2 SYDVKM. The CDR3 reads CASSFSPFYEQYF. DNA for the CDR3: TGTGCCAGCAGTTTTTCTCCGTTCTACGAGCAGTACTTC.

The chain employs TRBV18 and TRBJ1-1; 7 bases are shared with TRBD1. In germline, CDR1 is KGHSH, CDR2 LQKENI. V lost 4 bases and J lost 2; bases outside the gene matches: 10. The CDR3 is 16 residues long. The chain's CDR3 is CASSHSAGTANTEAFF. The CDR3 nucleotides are TGTGCCAGCTCACACTCGGCCGGGACAGCTAACACTGAAGCTTTCTTT.